Listed below are T cell receptor beta chains from one sample, sequenced in a study of a mutant IDH1 vaccine in newly diagnosed glioma. These receptors are not linked to any known antigen. Libraries were prepared by immunoSEQ multiplex PCR; TCRdb keeps only in-frame clonotypes and omits some of them. The sample holds about 81,000 clones, approximately 85% seen once. The starting material was PBMCs, obtained from a glioma patient whose treatment included an IDH1 peptide vaccine. These receptors were taken from a man aged 25 to 40 with glioma. Some clones in this sample may be carry-over from other donors' samples. CDR3s include the opening cysteine and the closing phenylalanine or tryptophan. D genes are given only for firm matches. Where a row states a size, it is once, few, many or the class of an expanded clone; other rows omit it.

d_gene: TRBD2; v_gene: TRBV19; abundance: -; j_gene: TRBJ2-1; CDR3aa: CASKAAASGGLEQFF
d_gene: -; v_gene: TRBV7-8; abundance: -; j_gene: TRBJ1-4; CDR3aa: CASSLARMRREKLFF
d_gene: -; v_gene: TRBV5-8; abundance: few; j_gene: TRBJ1-4; CDR3aa: CASSLIPGAKEKLFF
d_gene: TRBD2; v_gene: TRBV9; abundance: -; j_gene: TRBJ2-3; CDR3aa: CASSVARSGSRDTQYF
d_gene: TRBD1; v_gene: TRBV18; abundance: -; j_gene: TRBJ2-7; CDR3aa: CASSPPVQGETYEQYF
d_gene: TRBD1; v_gene: TRBV18; abundance: -; j_gene: TRBJ2-7; CDR3aa: CASSVSGQGNYEQYF
d_gene: TRBD1; v_gene: TRBV27; abundance: -; j_gene: TRBJ1-2; CDR3aa: CASSVTGGAEGYTF
d_gene: -; v_gene: TRBV20-1; abundance: -; j_gene: TRBJ1-1; CDR3aa: CSAGGDTEAFF
d_gene: -; v_gene: TRBV4-1; abundance: few; j_gene: TRBJ1-5; CDR3aa: CASSRPGSQPQHF
d_gene: -; v_gene: TRBV9; abundance: -; j_gene: TRBJ2-1; CDR3aa: CASSVANAGNNEQFF
d_gene: -; v_gene: TRBV30; abundance: -; j_gene: TRBJ1-6; CDR3aa: CAWSAGTLNNSPLHF
d_gene: TRBD1; v_gene: TRBV11-3; abundance: -; j_gene: TRBJ2-7; CDR3aa: CASSYMTGGSYEQYF
d_gene: -; v_gene: TRBV9; abundance: -; j_gene: TRBJ1-3; CDR3aa: CASSAGLARATIYF
d_gene: -; v_gene: TRBV5-6; abundance: -; j_gene: TRBJ2-3; CDR3aa: CASSSGPSTDTQYF
d_gene: -; v_gene: TRBV2; abundance: -; j_gene: TRBJ2-7; CDR3aa: CASTKGTLTFYEQYF
d_gene: TRBD2; v_gene: TRBV7-6; abundance: -; j_gene: TRBJ2-7; CDR3aa: CASSLSGVGYEQYF
d_gene: -; v_gene: TRBV4-1; abundance: -; j_gene: TRBJ1-2; CDR3aa: CASSDPGQVGYGYTF
d_gene: TRBD1; v_gene: TRBV29-1; abundance: -; j_gene: TRBJ1-1; CDR3aa: CSAQFGGQGTEAFF
d_gene: -; v_gene: TRBV28; abundance: -; j_gene: TRBJ1-5; CDR3aa: CASSPHLPLNGDQPRHF
d_gene: TRBD2; v_gene: TRBV13; abundance: -; j_gene: TRBJ2-1; CDR3aa: CASSLLAGLKSLNNEQFF
d_gene: -; v_gene: TRBV18; abundance: -; j_gene: TRBJ1-5; CDR3aa: CASSPSSQPQHF
d_gene: -; v_gene: TRBV10-1; abundance: once; j_gene: TRBJ2-7; CDR3aa: CASSESKVGLLGQYF
d_gene: -; v_gene: TRBV4-1; abundance: -; j_gene: TRBJ2-7; CDR3aa: CASSHAAGEQYF
d_gene: -; v_gene: TRBV29-1; abundance: many; j_gene: TRBJ2-1; CDR3aa: CSVEVSSYNEQFF
d_gene: -; v_gene: TRBV28; abundance: -; j_gene: TRBJ2-3; CDR3aa: CASRPRSGSTDTQYF
d_gene: -; v_gene: TRBV28; abundance: -; j_gene: TRBJ2-7; CDR3aa: CASSPLRGGTYEQYF
d_gene: TRBD2; v_gene: TRBV27; abundance: -; j_gene: TRBJ2-7; CDR3aa: CASSLGTSGMYEQYF
d_gene: -; v_gene: TRBV4-3; abundance: -; j_gene: TRBJ2-7; CDR3aa: CASSQDEGPSYEQYF
d_gene: TRBD2; v_gene: TRBV7-3; abundance: -; j_gene: -; CDR3aa: CASSPSGGRAPEQYF
d_gene: -; v_gene: TRBV27; abundance: -; j_gene: TRBJ1-5; CDR3aa: CASSLAGKGQPQHF
d_gene: TRBD1; v_gene: TRBV7-6; abundance: -; j_gene: TRBJ1-1; CDR3aa: CASSRPTGDTEAFF
d_gene: -; v_gene: TRBV19; abundance: -; j_gene: TRBJ2-5; CDR3aa: CASGQSEETQYF
d_gene: -; v_gene: TRBV4-3; abundance: -; j_gene: -; CDR3aa: CASSQDRRASSYEQYF
d_gene: TRBD1; v_gene: TRBV7-6; abundance: -; j_gene: TRBJ1-4; CDR3aa: CASSLGTGGEKLFF
d_gene: -; v_gene: TRBV9; abundance: -; j_gene: TRBJ2-2; CDR3aa: CASSRDLSNTGELFF
d_gene: TRBD1; v_gene: TRBV30; abundance: -; j_gene: TRBJ1-1; CDR3aa: CAWSVTTGDTEAFF
d_gene: -; v_gene: TRBV18; abundance: few; j_gene: TRBJ1-1; CDR3aa: CASSPLGGTEAFF
d_gene: -; v_gene: TRBV5-1; abundance: -; j_gene: TRBJ2-2; CDR3aa: CASSLEGQAITGELFF
d_gene: -; v_gene: TRBV5-4; abundance: -; j_gene: TRBJ1-5; CDR3aa: CASSSGGGQSNQPQHF
d_gene: TRBD1; v_gene: TRBV5-6; abundance: -; j_gene: TRBJ2-1; CDR3aa: CASSSGTGLRNEQFF